The rows below give T cell receptor beta chains drawn from one sample of a study of cytomegalovirus exposure and HLA in healthy donors. Measured with immunoSEQ multiplex PCR; TCRdb has only the in-frame clones, and not every one. The sample consists of about 98,000 clones, about 85% of them appearing once. Sequences were obtained from PBMCs. Receptors originate from a female donor in good health and CMV-seropositive. Each CDR3 is given with its conserved first and last residue. The D gene is left open where the match is weak. Clone size is shown for a subset of rows, as once, few, many or a class of expanded clone.

clone size: -; D gene: TRBD2; J gene: TRBJ2-5; V gene: TRBV9; CDR3 DNA: TGTGCCAGCAGCGCCACGGTTAGAAGCGGGAGCGATTTTTTCAGAGAGACCCAGTACTTC; CDR3 protein: CASSATVRSGSDFFRETQYF
clone size: -; D gene: -; J gene: TRBJ1-5; V gene: TRBV15; CDR3 DNA: TGTGCCACCAGCAGAGTTTGGGCAGGGAACAATCAGCCCCAGCATTTT; CDR3 protein: CATSRVWAGNNQPQHF
clone size: -; D gene: TRBD2; J gene: TRBJ2-4; V gene: TRBV5-1; CDR3 DNA: TGCGCCAGCAGCTTACTGGGACTAGCGGGGGGTAAACAGTACTTC; CDR3 protein: CASSLLGLAGGKQYF
clone size: -; D gene: -; J gene: TRBJ1-3; V gene: TRBV6-1; CDR3 DNA: TGTGCCAGCAGTGAAAGAAGTAATCCTCGGGGGGCTGGAAACACCATATATTTT; CDR3 protein: CASSERSNPRGAGNTIYF
clone size: -; D gene: -; J gene: TRBJ2-5; V gene: TRBV11-2; CDR3 DNA: TGTGCCAGCAGCCCAGAACCCGACTTGCAGACCCAGTACTTC; CDR3 protein: CASSPEPDLQTQYF
clone size: -; D gene: TRBD2; J gene: TRBJ2-1; V gene: TRBV7-9; CDR3 DNA: TGTGCCAGCAGATCAGGAAGCGGGATTTACAATGAGCAGTTCTTC; CDR3 protein: CASRSGSGIYNEQFF
clone size: -; D gene: -; J gene: TRBJ2-1; V gene: TRBV7-8; CDR3 DNA: TGTGCCAGCAGCTTAGAGTGGAGGCGTCGGGAGAGCTCCTACAATGAGCAGTTCTTC; CDR3 protein: CASSLEWRRRESSYNEQFF
clone size: few; D gene: -; J gene: TRBJ2-2; V gene: TRBV11-3; CDR3 DNA: TGTGCCAGCAGCTCGGGACAAACGAACACCGGGGAGCTGTTTTTT; CDR3 protein: CASSSGQTNTGELFF
clone size: -; D gene: -; J gene: TRBJ1-2; V gene: TRBV5-1; CDR3 DNA: TGCGCCAGCAGCTTGGCAGCGGCCGCACGCAACTATGGCTACACCTTC; CDR3 protein: CASSLAAAARNYGYTF
clone size: once; D gene: TRBD1; J gene: TRBJ1-4; V gene: TRBV9; CDR3 DNA: TGTGCCAGCAGCGGGGGACAGGGAGGGGAAAAACTGTTTTTT; CDR3 protein: CASSGGQGGEKLFF
clone size: -; D gene: -; J gene: TRBJ2-5; V gene: TRBV7-3; CDR3 DNA: TGTGCCAGCAGCTTAAGTGCGGCCCCTTTAGAGACCCAGTACTTC; CDR3 protein: CASSLSAAPLETQYF
clone size: -; D gene: -; J gene: TRBJ2-1; V gene: TRBV29-1; CDR3 DNA: TGCAGCGCGTGGGGAGCCAAAATTTATGAGCAGTTCTTC; CDR3 protein: CSAWGAKIYEQFF
clone size: -; D gene: TRBD1; J gene: TRBJ1-5; V gene: TRBV6-5; CDR3 DNA: TGTGCCAGCAAGGGACAGGTCAATCAGCCCCAGCATTTT; CDR3 protein: CASKGQVNQPQHF
clone size: -; D gene: -; J gene: TRBJ1-2; V gene: TRBV7-9; CDR3 DNA: TGTGCCAGCAGCTTAGCAGCGGCGGAGGGCTACACCTTC; CDR3 protein: CASSLAAAEGYTF
clone size: -; D gene: TRBD1; J gene: TRBJ1-3; V gene: TRBV5-6; CDR3 DNA: TGTGCCAGCAGCAGGGGGACAGGGACTGGAAACACCATATATTTT; CDR3 protein: CASSRGTGTGNTIYF
clone size: few; D gene: TRBD2; J gene: TRBJ2-1; V gene: TRBV9; CDR3 DNA: TGTGCCAGCAGCGTACCAACGGGACTAGCGGGAGGTAATGAGCAGTTCTTC; CDR3 protein: CASSVPTGLAGGNEQFF
clone size: -; D gene: TRBD2; J gene: TRBJ2-7; V gene: TRBV6-5; CDR3 DNA: TGTGCCAGCAGTTACGGTGGGAGGGCGAACGAGCAGTACTTC; CDR3 protein: CASSYGGRANEQYF
clone size: few; D gene: -; J gene: TRBJ1-1; V gene: TRBV4-1; CDR3 DNA: TGCGCCAGCAGCCAATCGCCGGACATGAACACTGAAGCTTTCTTT; CDR3 protein: CASSQSPDMNTEAFF
clone size: -; D gene: -; J gene: TRBJ2-3; V gene: TRBV29-1; CDR3 DNA: TGCAGCGTTTCAGCAGGAGGTACGCAGTATTTT; CDR3 protein: CSVSAGGTQYF
clone size: -; D gene: -; J gene: TRBJ1-4; V gene: TRBV2; CDR3 DNA: TGTGCCAGCAGTGATGAGGGAGGGACTAATGAAAAACTGTTTTTT; CDR3 protein: CASSDEGGTNEKLFF
clone size: -; D gene: -; J gene: TRBJ2-7; V gene: TRBV2; CDR3 DNA: TGTGCCAGCAGAGCGGGACAGGCCTACGAGCAGTACTTC; CDR3 protein: CASRAGQAYEQYF
clone size: once; D gene: -; J gene: TRBJ1-1; V gene: TRBV5-1; CDR3 DNA: TGCGCCAGCAGCATTGACATGAACACTGAAGCTTTCTTT; CDR3 protein: CASSIDMNTEAFF
clone size: -; D gene: -; J gene: TRBJ2-7; V gene: TRBV5-1; CDR3 DNA: TGCGCCAGCAGCGTGGAGGGGCTGGGCTCCTACGAGCAGTACTTC; CDR3 protein: CASSVEGLGSYEQYF
clone size: -; D gene: TRBD1; J gene: TRBJ2-7; V gene: TRBV5-4; CDR3 DNA: TGTGCCAGCAGCCTATTAAGTCTAGGACAGGGCGCCTACGAGCAGTACTTC; CDR3 protein: CASSLLSLGQGAYEQYF
clone size: -; D gene: TRBD2; J gene: TRBJ2-1; V gene: TRBV11-3; CDR3 DNA: TGTGCCAGCAGCTTAGTGGGGCTAGCGGGGGGAGGTGAGCAGTTCTTC; CDR3 protein: CASSLVGLAGGGEQFF
clone size: -; D gene: -; J gene: TRBJ2-1; V gene: TRBV7-9; CDR3 DNA: TGTGCCAGTTCGTCGCAGGGGCCCTACAATGAGCAGTTCTTC; CDR3 protein: CASSSQGPYNEQFF
clone size: -; D gene: -; J gene: TRBJ2-3; V gene: TRBV5-4; CDR3 DNA: TGTGCCAGCAGCTTGGCCGGGTCCACCGATACGCAGTATTTT; CDR3 protein: CASSLAGSTDTQYF
clone size: -; D gene: -; J gene: TRBJ1-1; V gene: TRBV6-5; CDR3 DNA: TGTGCCAGCAGTCCACGCGGACAGCTGAACACTGAAGCTTTCTTT; CDR3 protein: CASSPRGQLNTEAFF
clone size: -; D gene: TRBD2; J gene: TRBJ2-7; V gene: TRBV27; CDR3 DNA: TGTGCCAGCAGTTCCCTGGCTAGCGGGAGGACCCACGAGCAGTACTTC; CDR3 protein: CASSSLASGRTHEQYF
clone size: -; D gene: TRBD2; J gene: TRBJ2-2; V gene: TRBV5-1; CDR3 DNA: TGCGCCAGCAGCTGGACAGGTAGCGGGGGGAACACCGGGGAGCTGTTTTTT; CDR3 protein: CASSWTGSGGNTGELFF
clone size: -; D gene: TRBD2; J gene: TRBJ2-7; V gene: TRBV18; CDR3 DNA: TGTGCCAGCTCACCGATCGGGCCCGGGACTAGCGTATTCGAGCAGTACTTC; CDR3 protein: CASSPIGPGTSVFEQYF
clone size: -; D gene: TRBD1; J gene: TRBJ2-3; V gene: TRBV19; CDR3 DNA: TGTGCCAGTAGCGCGTGGGACAGCAGCACAGATACGCAGTATTTT; CDR3 protein: CASSAWDSSTDTQYF
clone size: -; D gene: TRBD1; J gene: TRBJ2-7; V gene: TRBV7-9; CDR3 DNA: TGTGCCAGCAGCTGGGACAGGGTGGCGTTGGGCGAGCAGTACTTC; CDR3 protein: CASSWDRVALGEQYF
clone size: -; D gene: -; J gene: TRBJ2-7; V gene: TRBV30; CDR3 DNA: TGTGCCTGGAGCCAGGGGGGTCCCGAGCAGTACTTC; CDR3 protein: CAWSQGGPEQYF
clone size: -; D gene: TRBD1; J gene: TRBJ1-5; V gene: TRBV7-6; CDR3 DNA: TGTGCCAGCAGCCCGACAGGGGGCGATAATCAGCCCCAGCATTTT; CDR3 protein: CASSPTGGDNQPQHF
clone size: once; D gene: -; J gene: TRBJ1-1; V gene: TRBV19; CDR3 DNA: TGTGCCAGTAGTCTACAGGGCACTGAAGCTTTCTTT; CDR3 protein: CASSLQGTEAFF
clone size: -; D gene: TRBD1; J gene: TRBJ2-7; V gene: TRBV2; CDR3 DNA: TGTGCCAGCAGACTACCGATTACAGGGGGCTGGGACGAGCAGTACTTC; CDR3 protein: CASRLPITGGWDEQYF
clone size: -; D gene: -; J gene: TRBJ2-7; V gene: TRBV7-6; CDR3 DNA: TGTGCCAGCAGCTTAGGGGGAGTCCGCGAGCAGTACTTC; CDR3 protein: CASSLGGVREQYF
clone size: once; D gene: -; J gene: TRBJ1-1; V gene: TRBV29-1; CDR3 DNA: TGCAGCGCCCTTCTCGGGTCTGTTAACACTGAAGCTTTCTTT; CDR3 protein: CSALLGSVNTEAFF
clone size: -; D gene: TRBD2; J gene: TRBJ2-7; V gene: TRBV28; CDR3 DNA: TGTGCCAGCAGCCAGCAGCGGGGGACCTACGAGCAGTACTTC; CDR3 protein: CASSQQRGTYEQYF
clone size: -; D gene: -; J gene: TRBJ2-3; V gene: TRBV9; CDR3 DNA: TGTGCCAGCAGCGTCGGGACATTGAGCACAGATACGCAGTATTTT; CDR3 protein: CASSVGTLSTDTQYF
clone size: -; D gene: TRBD1; J gene: TRBJ2-2; V gene: TRBV7-9; CDR3 DNA: TGTGCCAGCAGCTTTGGGACAGGTCCGCACACCGGGGAGCTGTTTTTT; CDR3 protein: CASSFGTGPHTGELFF
clone size: -; D gene: -; J gene: TRBJ2-7; V gene: TRBV2; CDR3 DNA: TGTGCCAGCAGTGAAGCCGCGATGAGCGAGCAGTACTTC; CDR3 protein: CASSEAAMSEQYF
clone size: -; D gene: TRBD1; J gene: TRBJ2-7; V gene: TRBV6-1; CDR3 DNA: TGTGCCAGCACCGAGGACAGGGTAGTAGGCGAGCAGTACTTC; CDR3 protein: CASTEDRVVGEQYF
clone size: -; D gene: -; J gene: TRBJ2-2; V gene: TRBV5-1; CDR3 DNA: TGCGCCAGCAGCTTGGACAGGGTGGGGACCGGGGAGCTGTTTTTT; CDR3 protein: CASSLDRVGTGELFF
clone size: few; D gene: TRBD2; J gene: TRBJ2-1; V gene: TRBV4-2; CDR3 DNA: TGTGCCAGCAGCCAAAGAGCGGGGCTATACAATGAGCAGTTCTTC; CDR3 protein: CASSQRAGLYNEQFF
clone size: -; D gene: TRBD1; J gene: TRBJ1-1; V gene: TRBV5-6; CDR3 DNA: TGTGCCAGCAGCTTGCTGCCAGGGGGAACTGAAGCTTTCTTT; CDR3 protein: CASSLLPGGTEAFF
clone size: once; D gene: TRBD1; J gene: TRBJ1-1; V gene: TRBV5-5; CDR3 DNA: TGTGCCAGCGACAGGGGCCTCATGAACACTGAAGCTTTCTTT; CDR3 protein: CASDRGLMNTEAFF
clone size: -; D gene: -; J gene: TRBJ2-7; V gene: TRBV5-1; CDR3 DNA: TGCGCCAGCAGCTCCCGAACGGGAGAATCCCACGAGCAGTACTTC; CDR3 protein: CASSSRTGESHEQYF
clone size: few; D gene: TRBD2; J gene: TRBJ2-1; V gene: TRBV2; CDR3 DNA: TGTGCCAGCAGCTTCTCCGGGGGGCGCGGTAGGAGCGGGAGGGCCATTGAGCAGTTCTTC; CDR3 protein: CASSFSGGRGRSGRAIEQFF
clone size: -; D gene: -; J gene: TRBJ1-5; V gene: TRBV19; CDR3 DNA: TGTGCCAGTAATCGGGGGAATAGCAATCAGCCCCAGCATTTT; CDR3 protein: CASNRGNSNQPQHF
clone size: -; D gene: TRBD1; J gene: TRBJ2-5; V gene: TRBV6-1; CDR3 DNA: TGTGCCAGCAGCCATCCCACAGGGGGACAAGAGACCCAGTACTTC; CDR3 protein: CASSHPTGGQETQYF
clone size: -; D gene: TRBD2; J gene: TRBJ2-5; V gene: TRBV6-5; CDR3 DNA: TGTGCCAGCAGTCCTAGCGGGGGGATCCAAGAGACCCAGTACTTC; CDR3 protein: CASSPSGGIQETQYF
clone size: -; D gene: TRBD1; J gene: TRBJ2-5; V gene: TRBV2; CDR3 DNA: TGTGCCAGCAGCGGACAGGGGCCAGGGGAGACCCAGTACTTC; CDR3 protein: CASSGQGPGETQYF
clone size: few; D gene: TRBD2; J gene: TRBJ2-3; V gene: TRBV10-2; CDR3 DNA: TGCGCCACTAAAGTCGGTACTAGCGGGAGTTTGGATACGCAGTATTTT; CDR3 protein: CATKVGTSGSLDTQYF
clone size: -; D gene: -; J gene: TRBJ1-1; V gene: TRBV30; CDR3 DNA: TGTGCCTGGAGTGTAGAGAGGCAGTGGATAGGGAGGTGGGACACTGAAGCTTTCTTT; CDR3 protein: CAWSVERQWIGRWDTEAFF
clone size: -; D gene: TRBD1; J gene: TRBJ1-5; V gene: TRBV4-2; CDR3 DNA: TGTGCCAGCAGCCCTAATAGACAGGGAATCCAGCCCCAGCATTTT; CDR3 protein: CASSPNRQGIQPQHF
clone size: -; D gene: TRBD1; J gene: TRBJ2-7; V gene: TRBV27; CDR3 DNA: TGTGCCAGCAGGGGACAGGGATTTTACGAGCAGTACTTC; CDR3 protein: CASRGQGFYEQYF